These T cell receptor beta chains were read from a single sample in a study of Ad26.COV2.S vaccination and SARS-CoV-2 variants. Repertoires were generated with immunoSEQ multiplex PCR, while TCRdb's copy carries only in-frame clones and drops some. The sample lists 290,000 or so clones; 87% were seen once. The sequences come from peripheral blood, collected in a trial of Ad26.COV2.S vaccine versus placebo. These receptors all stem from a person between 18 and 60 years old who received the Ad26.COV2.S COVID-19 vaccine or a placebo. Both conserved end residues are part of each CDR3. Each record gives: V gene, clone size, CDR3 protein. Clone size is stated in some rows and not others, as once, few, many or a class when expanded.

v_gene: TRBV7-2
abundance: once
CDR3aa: CASRPGLADYEQYF

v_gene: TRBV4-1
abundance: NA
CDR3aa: CASSPLAASPLFEQYF

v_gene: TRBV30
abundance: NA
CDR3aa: CAWSAGLSGANVLTF

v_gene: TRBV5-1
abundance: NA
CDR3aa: CASSRLAGRETQYF

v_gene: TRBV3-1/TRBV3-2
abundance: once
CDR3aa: CASSQLGAGNTIYF

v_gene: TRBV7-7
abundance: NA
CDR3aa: CASSLRGIGTDTQYF

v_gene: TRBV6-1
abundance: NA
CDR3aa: CASSRHRGLDYGYTF

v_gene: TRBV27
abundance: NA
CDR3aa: CASSPRQAPINEQFF

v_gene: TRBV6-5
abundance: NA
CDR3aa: CASSYSGTANEQYF

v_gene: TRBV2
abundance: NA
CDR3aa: CARRGQTGVDTEAFF

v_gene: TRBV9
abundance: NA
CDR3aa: CASSARTGTGEKLFF

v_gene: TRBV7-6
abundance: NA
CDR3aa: CASSLAPGATDTQYF

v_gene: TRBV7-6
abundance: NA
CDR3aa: CASSLVAGGGGGQFF

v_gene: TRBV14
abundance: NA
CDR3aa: CASSQTESTDTQYF

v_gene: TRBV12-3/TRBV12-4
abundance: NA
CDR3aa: CASNPNNYNEQFF

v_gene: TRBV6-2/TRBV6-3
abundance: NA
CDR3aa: CASSEGTGYETQYF

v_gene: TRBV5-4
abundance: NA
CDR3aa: CASSLGEVSNEQFF

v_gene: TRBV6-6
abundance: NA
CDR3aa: CASIEVGGGGNTIYF

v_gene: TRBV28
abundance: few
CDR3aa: CAIGVGVGTEAFF

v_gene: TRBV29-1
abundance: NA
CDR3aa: CSAFDRSNTEAFF

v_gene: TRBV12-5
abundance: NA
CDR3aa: CASGLGLGTGYF

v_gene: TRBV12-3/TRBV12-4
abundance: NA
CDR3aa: CASSLVRGPEAFF

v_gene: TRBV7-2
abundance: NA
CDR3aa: CASSLFRPRGGETQYF

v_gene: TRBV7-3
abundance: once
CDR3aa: CASSPGTENTGELFF

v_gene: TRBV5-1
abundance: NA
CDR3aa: CASKNSSALRGRELFF

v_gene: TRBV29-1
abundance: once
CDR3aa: CSVHGQVNTEAFF

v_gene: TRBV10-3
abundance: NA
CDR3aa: CAIRSPNQGHTEAFF